The T cell receptor (beta chain) described here comes from a study of control samples from healthy donors and cancer patients (TCRdb year 2020). About this clone itself: Its antigen has not been determined. Base qualities are missing; no much larger clone stands one base away.

Library generation was performed with the immunoSEQ multiplex PCR assay. Drawn from immuneACCESS, this table holds only the in-frame rearrangements with V and J called that TCRdb kept. Clones are partly lost; checked studies trace under half to an unresolved V gene and leave the rest unexplained. Recorded for this sample are about 180,000 clones; approximately 92% of them occurred a single time. The ten largest clones represent roughly 1.5% of the sample. CDR1 and CDR2 are drawn from the germline V gene (reference sequence): GTSNPN, SVGIG. Clipping removes 0 bases from V and 5 bases from J, with 8 as the unmatched junction base count. Counted from cysteine to phenylalanine, this CDR3 has 15 amino acids. The retained sequence is limited to the CDR3, 45 bases, with the frame set at the first base.

This chain is built from TRBV30 and TRBJ1-1; 8 central bases correspond to TRBD1. Material for sequencing was blood. The sequence was collected from a man aged 30 to 39 in good health. In nucleotide form, the sequence is TGTGCCTGGAGTGTCCCAAGACAGGGGCGGACTGAAGCTTTCTTT. This codes for CAWSVPRQGRTEAFF.